Reported below is one TCR beta chain. Its matching antigen is unknown. This CDR3 comprises 14 residues. Germline CDR1 is MNHNS and CDR2 is SASEGT. J gave up 8 bases and V 0 bases, and 1 base lay outside the gene matches. These data come from a study of cytomegalovirus exposure and HLA in healthy donors. Donors in the study were healthy people who gave bone marrow. Study findings and constraints: The study designated roughly 160 TCR beta chains cytomegalovirus-associated. A later analysis found TCR association rates differed by HLA locus, highest for DRB1 and lowest for HLA-C.

The PCR ran on 60 Vbeta and 13 Jbeta primers. TCRdb's table, derived via immunoSEQ multiplex PCR, lists solely in-frame clones and lacks some. The sample has approximately 74,000 clones, over 70% seen once. Sequenced material: PBMCs. The chain joins TRBV6-1 to TRBJ1-6; 7 bases are shared with TRBD1. The TCR comes from a woman in her thirties or forties in good health and CMV-seronegative. CDR3 sequence reads: CASSEARGHSPLHF. The CDR3 nucleotides are TGTGCCAGCAGTGAAGCTAGGGGGCATTCACCCCTCCACTTT.